One sample yielded the 6 T cell receptor beta chains listed below, sequenced in a study of T cells after yellow fever vaccination. Each CDR3 protein is one row after TCRdb ran MiXCR on the 5' RACE reads. The sample yields 250,000 or so distinct CDR3 sequences, around 3.5% seen once. The sequencing here drew on PBMCs, taken 15 days after the yellow fever booster vaccination. Receptors were obtained from a man between 18 and 35 years old who received the YFV17D yellow fever vaccine.

This clonotype was detected many times. The chain links TRBV7-9 to TRBJ1-1; D remains unclear. Germline CDR1 and CDR2: SEHNR and FQNEAQ (reference sequence). Trimming stripped 3 bases from V and 9 bases from J, with 8 bases between. CDR3 size: 11 residues. As DNA, the CDR3 is TGTGCCAGCAGCTTTAGCAGGAAAGCTTTCTTT. It specifies CASSFSRKAFF.

This clonotype came up many times. This chain uses TRBV12-3 or TRBV12-4 with TRBJ2-3; 10 bases fit TRBD2. V was clipped by 4 bases and J by 4 bases; unmatched bases: 8. The CDR3 sequence is 16 residues long. CDR3 region: CASSSPLAGPPDTQYF. The DNA for the CDR3 is TGTGCCAGCAGTTCCCCACTAGCGGGGCCCCCAGATACGCAGTATTTT.

This clonotype was observed at least ten times. This chain uses TRBV12-3 or TRBV12-4 with TRBJ1-1; a possible D gene is TRBD1 (5 bases). The V end lost 3 bases, the J end lost 0 bases, and 11 bases lay between the germline ends. This CDR3 has 15 amino acids. For the CDR3, the DNA is TGTGCCAGCAGTTTGGCAGGGCTCATGAACACTGAAGCTTTCTTT. It translates to CASSLAGLMNTEAFF.

This clonotype appeared many times. The chain is built from TRBV14 and TRBJ1-6; 7 positions agree with TRBD1. CDR1 and CDR2 from the germline V gene are SGHDN and FVKESK. The CDR3 covers 13 residues. The J segment lost 11 bases and the V segment lost 2 bases, leaving 3 bases of the junction unmatched. The CDR3 reads CASSQTGVPPLHF. Here the CDR3 DNA reads TGTGCCAGCAGCCAAACAGGGGTCCCACCCCTCCACTTT. Filled out from reference TRBV14 and TRBJ1-6, the complete variable domain reads EAGVTQFPSHSVIEKGQTVTLRCDPISGHDNLYWYRRVMGKEIKFLLHFVKESKQDESGMPNNRFLAERTGGTYSTLKVQPAELEDSGVYFCASSQTGVPPLHFGNGTRLTVT.

This clonotype occurred many times. In DNA, the CDR3 is TGCGCCAGCAGCCAAGTCGGGGGGGCTGGTCAGCCCCAGCATTTT. Protein product: CASSQVGGAGQPQHF. The chain has TRBV4-1 and TRBJ1-5; maybe TRBD1 (6 bases). Looked up from germline, CDR1 is MGHRA and CDR2 is YSYEKL. There are 15 residues in the CDR3. V shed 1 base and J shed 6 bases, with 13 bases lying between them.

J is TRBJ2-2 and V is TRBV4-3, with D perhaps matching TRBD2 (7 bases). The V gene's germline CDR1 is LGHNA and CDR2 YSLEER. The CDR3 has 17 residues. V lost 3 bases to trimming and J lost 4 bases, with 18 bases between them. CDR3 region: CASSQQRGGTFTGELFF. CDR3 coding DNA: TGCGCCAGCAGCCAGCAGAGGGGGGGTACATTCACCGGGGAGCTGTTTTTT.